The 12 T cell receptor beta chains presented below share a single source sample, sequenced in a study of blood T cell repertoires in COVID-19. The repertoire was sequenced with immunoSEQ multiplex PCR; TCRdb's copy has only in-frame clones and lacks some. The repertoire includes over 20,000 clones, 72% of them detected once, and roughly 40% sits in the top ten. Sample: peripheral blood. Receptors originate from a woman of 80 years or more with acute or convalescent COVID-19.

The chain joins TRBV6-5 to TRBJ2-2, with D possibly being TRBD1 (6 bases). The CDR3 is 13 residues long. CDR1 is MNHEY, CDR2 SVGAGI, per germline. V lost 8 bases and J lost 1, with 8 bases in between. CDR3 coding DNA: TGTGCCAGCCAAGGGGGGAACACCGGGGAGCTGTTTTTT. Translating it yields CASQGGNTGELFF.

At least ten counts were recorded for this clone. V gene TRBV9 combines with J gene TRBJ2-3, with D tentatively TRBD1 (6 bases). V dropped 3 bases and J dropped 8 bases, with 10 bases sitting between them. This CDR3 comprises 12 residues. Germline loops: CDR1 SGDLS, CDR2 YYNGEE. This CDR3 reads CASSAPGVTQYF. The CDR3 DNA reads as TGTGCCAGCAGCGCCCCAGGGGTTACGCAGTATTTT.

This rearrangement joins TRBV3-1 (or the pseudogene TRBV3-2) to TRBJ1-4; 7 bases match TRBD1. The CDR3 runs to 15 residues. The germline CDR1 and CDR2 sequences are LGHDT and YNNKEL (reference sequence). V shed 4 bases, J shed 5 bases, and the junction held 7 bases outside the gene matches. The CDR3 region has the DNA TGTGCCAGCAGCCGCGGGACAGTTCGGAATGAAAAACTGTTTTTT. This gives the protein CASSRGTVRNEKLFF.

Only a few counts were recorded for this clone. Because the CDR3's place on the DNA is in doubt, the DNA is left out and the CDR3 is given as listed by TCRdb. CDR3 sequence reads: CASSSSDPVGADTQYF. The rearrangement uses TRBV6-6 and TRBJ2-3; the table names TRBD2, a call not compared with the DNA. The CDR3 is 16 residues long, counting both termini. The germline gives CDR1 MNHNY, CDR2 SVGAGI (reference sequence).

This chain connects TRBV6-5 to TRBJ2-2; 8 bases agree with TRBD1. The CDR3 runs to 13 residues. CDR1 is MNHEY and CDR2 is SVGAGI in the germline V gene. V was pared by 10 bases and J by 3 bases, with 4 bases of the junction left unmatched. CDR3 residues: CATNRGDTGELFF. CDR3 bases: TGTGCCACTAACAGGGGGGACACCGGGGAGCTGTTTTTT.

This clone appeared a few times. V gene TRBV12-2 combines with J gene TRBJ1-2; the DNA was not compared with TRBD1, the D call given in the table. TRBV12-2 is shown as a pseudogene. The CDR3 totals 14 residues. The CDR3 protein is CASRSSDRVWGYTF. Here the CDR3 DNA reads TGTGCAAGTCGCTCCAGCGACAGGGTCTGGGGCTACACCTTC.

J is TRBJ1-2 and V is TRBV21-1; the table's D gene call, TRBD1, was not cross checked with the DNA. TRBV21-1 is a documented pseudogene. The CDR3 is 16 residues long. The CDR3 loop is CASSKSADRSQNGYTF. In DNA, the CDR3 is TGTGCCAGCAGCAAAAGTGCCGACAGGTCCCAGAATGGCTACACCTTC.

The CDR3 region has the DNA TGTGCCACTCAGGGGGCCTACGAGCAGTACTTC. It translates to CATQGAYEQYF. The J gene is TRBJ2-7, the V gene TRBV19; 7 bases are a match to TRBD1. V gave up 10 bases and J gave up 2 bases; unmatched junction bases: 2. Germline V CDR1 and CDR2: LNHDA, SQIVND (reference sequence). The CDR3 extends over 11 amino acids.

This chain links TRBV7-8 with TRBJ2-7, with D tentatively TRBD1 (6 bases). CDR1 is SGHVS, CDR2 FQNEAQ, per germline. V was shortened by 1 base and J by 2 bases, with 12 bases between the two germline ends. CDR3 length: 15 amino acids. CDR3 nucleotides: TGTGCCAGCAGCTTAGGGGTGGGACAAACCTACGAGCAGTACTTC. This sequence encodes CASSLGVGQTYEQYF.

V is TRBV7-2 and J is TRBJ1-5; the D gene is possibly TRBD1 (5 bases). Germline CDR1 SGHTA, CDR2 FQGNSA. This CDR3 has 14 amino acids. Trimming removed 4 bases from V and 5 bases from J, with 12 bases in between. The CDR3 loop is CASSSDSFYQPQHF. The CDR3, as DNA: TGTGCCAGCAGCTCTGACAGTTTTTATCAGCCCCAGCATTTT.

This sequence joins TRBV7-2 and TRBJ2-4; 13 positions match TRBD2. CDR1 is SGHTA, CDR2 FQGNSA, per germline. V shed 8 bases and J 7 bases; nucleotides not matched to a gene: 8. This CDR3 is built from 15 residues. As DNA, the CDR3 is TGTGCCAGCGGCCTGACTAGCGGGAGGCAGAACATTCAGTACTTC. It codes for CASGLTSGRQNIQYF.

The chain's CDR3 is CASSPVGTGPSGNTIYF. CDR3 in DNA: TGTGCCAGCAGCCCCGTAGGGACAGGACCCTCTGGAAACACCATATATTTT. V and J are TRBV7-3 and TRBJ1-3; 8 bases map to TRBD1. The CDR3 sequence is 17 residues long. V was pared by 5 bases and J by 0 bases, with 9 bases of the junction left unmatched. Looked up from germline, CDR1 is SGHTA and CDR2 is FQGTGA.